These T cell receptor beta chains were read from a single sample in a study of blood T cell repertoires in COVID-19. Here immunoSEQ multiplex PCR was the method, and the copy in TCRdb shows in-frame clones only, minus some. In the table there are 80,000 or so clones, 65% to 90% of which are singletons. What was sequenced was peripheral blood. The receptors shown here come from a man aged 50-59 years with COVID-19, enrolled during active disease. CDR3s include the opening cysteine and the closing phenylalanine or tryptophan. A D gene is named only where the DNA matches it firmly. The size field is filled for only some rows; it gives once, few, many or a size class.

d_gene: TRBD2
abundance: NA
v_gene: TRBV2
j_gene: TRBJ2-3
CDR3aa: CASSIAGGETSTDTQYF
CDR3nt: TGTGCCAGCAGTATAGCGGGAGGAGAAACTAGCACAGATACGCAGTATTTT

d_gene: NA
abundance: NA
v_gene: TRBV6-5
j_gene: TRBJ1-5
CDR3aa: CASSPDSPNQPQHF
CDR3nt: TGTGCCAGCAGTCCCGACAGCCCCAATCAGCCCCAGCATTTT

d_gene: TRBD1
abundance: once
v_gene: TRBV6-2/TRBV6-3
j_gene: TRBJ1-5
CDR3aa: CASSYWAGTGNQPQHF
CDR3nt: TGTGCCAGCAGTTACTGGGCCGGGACAGGCAATCAGCCCCAGCATTTT

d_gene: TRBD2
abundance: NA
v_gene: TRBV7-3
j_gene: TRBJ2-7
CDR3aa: CASSLSSGSEQYF
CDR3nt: TGTGCCAGCAGCTTATCCAGCGGGAGCGAGCAGTACTTC

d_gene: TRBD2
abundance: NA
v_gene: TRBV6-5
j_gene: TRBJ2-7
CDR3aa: CASSYGAGTYEQYF
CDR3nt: TGTGCCAGCAGTTACGGAGCGGGGACCTACGAGCAGTACTTC

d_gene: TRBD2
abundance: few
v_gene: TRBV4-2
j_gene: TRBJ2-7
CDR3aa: CASSQELSGLAAYEQYF
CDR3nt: TGTGCCAGCAGCCAGGAGCTATCCGGACTAGCGGCCTACGAGCAGTACTTC

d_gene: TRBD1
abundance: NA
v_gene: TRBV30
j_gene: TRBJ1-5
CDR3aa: CAWTGTGGGPQHF
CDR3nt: TGTGCCTGGACCGGGACAGGGGGTGGGCCCCAGCATTTT

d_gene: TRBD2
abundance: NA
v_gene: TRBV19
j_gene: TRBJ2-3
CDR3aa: CASSILGGLDTQYF
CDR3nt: TGTGCCAGTAGCATCCTGGGAGGGTTAGATACGCAGTATTTT

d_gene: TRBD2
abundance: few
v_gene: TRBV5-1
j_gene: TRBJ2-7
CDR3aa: CASSPGAGGPAYEQYF
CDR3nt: TGCGCCAGCAGCCCAGGAGCGGGAGGGCCGGCCTACGAGCAGTACTTC

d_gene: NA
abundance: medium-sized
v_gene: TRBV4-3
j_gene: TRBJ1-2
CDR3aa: CASSPHFADNGYGYTF
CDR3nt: TGCGCCAGCAGCCCTCACTTTGCCGACAATGGCTATGGCTACACCTTC

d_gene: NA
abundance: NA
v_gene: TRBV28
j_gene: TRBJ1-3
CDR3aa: CASSSPGSLNTIYF
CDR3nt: TGTGCCAGCAGTTCACCGGGATCATTAAACACCATATATTTT

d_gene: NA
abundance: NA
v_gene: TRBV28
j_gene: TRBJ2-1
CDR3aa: CASSPSGVVNEQFF
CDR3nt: TGTGCCAGCAGCCCCTCAGGGGTGGTAAATGAGCAGTTCTTC

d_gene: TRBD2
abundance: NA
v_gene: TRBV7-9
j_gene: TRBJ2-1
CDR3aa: CASSLAPGLAGSYNEQFF
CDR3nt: TGTGCCAGCAGCTTAGCCCCGGGACTAGCGGGATCCTACAATGAGCAGTTCTTC

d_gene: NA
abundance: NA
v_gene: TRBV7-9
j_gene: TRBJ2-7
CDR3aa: CASSLLAGDGSSWYF
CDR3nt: TGTGCCAGCAGCCTCCTGGCAGGGGATGGAAGTTCGTGGTACTTC

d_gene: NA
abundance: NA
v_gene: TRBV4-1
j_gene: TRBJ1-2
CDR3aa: CASSRGYGYTF
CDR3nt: TGCGCCAGCAGTAGGGGCTATGGCTACACCTTC

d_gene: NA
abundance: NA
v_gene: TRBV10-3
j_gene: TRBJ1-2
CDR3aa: CAINEQAYYGYTF
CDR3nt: TGTGCCATCAATGAGCAGGCGTACTATGGCTACACCTTC

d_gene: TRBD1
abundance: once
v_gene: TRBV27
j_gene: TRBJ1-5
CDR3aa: CASSLGQGDQPQHF
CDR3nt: TGTGCCAGCAGTTTAGGACAGGGGGATCAGCCCCAGCATTTT

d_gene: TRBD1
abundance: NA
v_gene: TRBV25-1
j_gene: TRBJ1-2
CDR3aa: CASSENRGRYTF
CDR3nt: TGTGCCAGCAGTGAGAACAGGGGTCGCTACACCTTC

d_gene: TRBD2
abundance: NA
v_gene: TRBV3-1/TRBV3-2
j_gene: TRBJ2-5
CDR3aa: CASSQGTSGGEGGETQYF
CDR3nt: TGTGCCAGCAGCCAAGGAACTAGCGGGGGGGAAGGGGGAGAGACCCAGTACTTC

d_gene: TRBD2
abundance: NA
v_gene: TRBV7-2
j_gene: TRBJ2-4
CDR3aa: CASSSREGWGLNIQYF
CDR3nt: TGTGCCAGCAGCTCAAGGGAGGGTTGGGGATTAAACATTCAGTACTTC

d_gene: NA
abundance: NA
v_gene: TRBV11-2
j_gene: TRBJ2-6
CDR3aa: CASSSMWAGANVLTF
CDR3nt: TGTGCCAGCAGCTCCATGTGGGCGGGGGCCAACGTCCTGACTTTC

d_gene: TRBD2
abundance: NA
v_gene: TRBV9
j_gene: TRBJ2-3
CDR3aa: CASSVQLAGADTQYF
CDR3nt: TGTGCCAGCAGCGTCCAACTAGCGGGAGCAGATACGCAGTATTTT

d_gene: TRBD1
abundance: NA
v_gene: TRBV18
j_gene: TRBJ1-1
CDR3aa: CASSPDRAPRGVTEAFF
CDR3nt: TGTGCCAGCTCACCCGACAGGGCTCCCCGAGGGGTCACTGAAGCTTTCTTT

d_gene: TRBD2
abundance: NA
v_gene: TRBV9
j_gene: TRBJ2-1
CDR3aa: CASSVGLAGGHNEQFF
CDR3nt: TGTGCCAGCAGCGTAGGCCTAGCGGGAGGCCACAATGAGCAGTTCTTC

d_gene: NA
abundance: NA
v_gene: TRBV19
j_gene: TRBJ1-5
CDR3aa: CARVDSCNQPQHF
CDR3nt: TGTGCCAGGGTGGACAGTTGCAATCAGCCCCAGCATTTT

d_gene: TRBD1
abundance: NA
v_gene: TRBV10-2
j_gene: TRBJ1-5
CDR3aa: CASRAGRDSPWPQHF
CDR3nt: TGCGCCAGCAGGGCCGGCCGGGACAGCCCTTGGCCCCAGCATTTT